This T cell receptor beta chain was retrieved from a study of T-cell memory formation after mild COVID-19. About the research overall: TCR clusters largely stayed donor specific.

This clonotype showed up just a few times. The antigen remains undetermined. This CDR3 is built from 15 residues. Trimming removed 0 bases at V and 0 bases at J, with 6 bases between. Germline values: CDR1 SGHTA, CDR2 FQGNSA. TCRdb re-derived calls from the 5' RACE reads in MiXCR, one entry per CDR3 protein. The table has about 210,000 distinct CDR3 sequences, about 27% seen once. Study-wide results and caveats: Among CD4+ contracting clones, most were CM and EM, and CD8+ ones EMRA. Whether second-wave clones peaking at day 37 were SARS-CoV-2 specific went unconfirmed. Among clones contracting day 15 to 85, CD4/CD8 was balanced, whereas later expanders leaned CD4+.

The sequencing input was PBMCs or a T cell subset sorted from them (not recorded which). The V call is TRBV7-2, the J call TRBJ1-5; no clear D gene. This TCR derives from an adult woman who had mild COVID-19 (a few samples of this study predate the infection). Cell type and time point are not known. The CDR3: CASSLAMGSNQPQHF. The CDR3 DNA reads TGTGCCAGCAGCTTAGCGATGGGTAGCAATCAGCCCCAGCATTTT.